This TCR beta chain comes out of a study of T cells in Graves' hyperthyroidism and ophthalmopathy. Study results and limitations: It was a median approximately 6.9 months before onset that the model predicted ophthalmopathy.

The CDR3 is made up of 12 amino acids. The V end lost 6 bases, the J end lost 2 bases, and 8 bases lay between the germline ends. Germline-derived CDR1 and CDR2 are SGHVS and FQNEAQ. This clonotype was observed at least ten times. Its antigen is unknown. The definition of stable Graves' hyperthyroidism was no ophthalmopathy progression within 18 months. Patients were aged 18 to 65, had disease duration under 2 months, and had newly diagnosed hyperthyroidism. RNA transcripts were the template for amplifying TCR beta CDR3 regions. The TCR CDR3 first-round RT-PCR relied on the HTBI primer set. TCRdb re-analysed the multiplex PCR reads in MiXCR, keeping a single row per CDR3 protein. This sample has approximately 640,000 distinct CDR3 sequences, with around a sixth found just once.

This rearrangement joins TRBV7-8 to TRBJ2-7; the D is unclear. The TCR sequence derives from a man aged 50 to 59 with Graves' hyperthyroidism. Material for sequencing was blood. In nucleotides, the CDR3 is TGTGCCAGCAGAGACGAGCCCTACGAGCAGTACTTC. This codes for CASRDEPYEQYF.